This T cell receptor (beta chain) was sequenced for a study of cytomegalovirus exposure and HLA in healthy donors (dated by TCRdb to 2017 to 2019). For the study in its entirety: According to a later analysis, the approximately 120 validation repertoires were produced on the same platform as the approximately 620 repertoires of the first cohort. Besides the first cohort of 666 subjects, a separate validation cohort made up of around 120 different subjects was used. The study combined high-throughput TCR immunosequencing, statistical association of individual TCRs with disease status, and machine learning to predict cytomegalovirus infection status. The aim of the study was to test whether cataloging public T cell receptors could identify signatures of past pathogen exposure.

The full study reports these points: The classifier was reported to diagnose cytomegalovirus status with high specificity and sensitivity in both the original cohort and the validation cohort. Across donors, most TCR sequences were observed very rarely, whereas some public TCRs were present in many individuals. A later analysis had no HLA typing for the validation cohort, so co-occurrence there was scored across all 130 or so repertoires. A later analysis found that TCRs clustered in the first cohort also tended to co-occur in the roughly 120 validation repertoires, with 94% of cluster scores above 0. Three of the identified cytomegalovirus-associated TCR beta chains were confirmed in vitro to be specific for cytomegalovirus antigens. The authors suggested that the approach could potentially be generalized to other disease states and immunological phenotypes. In the study, some 180 TCR beta chains were listed as associated with cytomegalovirus.

The library was made by the immunoSEQ multiplex PCR assay. Under the source paper's analysis protocol: A statistical classification framework was built for diagnosing cytomegalovirus status from the catalog of TCR beta chain sequences. TCRdb retrieved this table from immuneACCESS and kept in-frame rearrangements only. Not all clones are present; in checked studies, unresolved V genes account for under half, and no reason is known for the remainder. The V and J calls and clone size come from that table; D and trimming were worked out from the DNA. The sample table holds 150,000 to 200,000 clones, of which around 85% were seen once. Around 5% of the sample goes to the ten largest clones. A remark on this clone: This receptor's antigen is unknown. Qualities for individual bases were not recorded, and no much larger clone is one base off.

V is trimmed back by 4 bases and J by 5 bases, and the junction contains 13 bases that no gene match accounts for. Reading the germline V gene gives CDR1 SGDLS and CDR2 YYNGEE. Inclusive of the bounding cysteine and phenylalanine, the CDR3 is 17 residues long. Only the CDR3 DNA is retained, 51 bases long and in frame from the first base. The donors were included in the validation cohort of 100 to 150 subjects, a group kept apart from the roughly 670-subject first cohort. The sequence came from a woman in her 30s in good health and CMV-seronegative. The sequencing sample was made of PBMCs. Recombination linked TRBV9 to TRBJ1-1, with 11 middle bases fitting TRBD1. The CDR3 region: CASSPRPGTGGWTEAFF. The nucleotide sequence is given as TGTGCCAGCAGCCCCCGTCCCGGGACAGGGGGATGGACTGAAGCTTTCTTT.